The following is a T cell receptor (beta chain) sequence with its context. The entry originates in a study of shared clonotypes between healthy human individuals. This CDR3 has 11 amino acids. Trimming left V 6 bases short and J 4 bases short, with 10 bases between. CDR1 and CDR2 from the germline V gene are SQVTM and ANQGSEA. Measured with immunoSEQ multiplex PCR; TCRdb has only the in-frame clones, and not every one. The repertoire holds roughly 2.2 million clones, with 93% as singletons. The source material was naive CD4+ T cells from PBMCs. This sample's subset: CD45RA+ positively selected. V usage is TRBV29-1 and J usage is TRBJ2-7; the D is unclear. The receptor's source is a man aged 18 to 35 in good health. Some clones in this sample may be carry-over from other donors' samples. The CDR3 nucleotides read TGCAGCGTCATGAATAGTTACGAGCAGTACTTC. This gives the protein CSVMNSYEQYF.